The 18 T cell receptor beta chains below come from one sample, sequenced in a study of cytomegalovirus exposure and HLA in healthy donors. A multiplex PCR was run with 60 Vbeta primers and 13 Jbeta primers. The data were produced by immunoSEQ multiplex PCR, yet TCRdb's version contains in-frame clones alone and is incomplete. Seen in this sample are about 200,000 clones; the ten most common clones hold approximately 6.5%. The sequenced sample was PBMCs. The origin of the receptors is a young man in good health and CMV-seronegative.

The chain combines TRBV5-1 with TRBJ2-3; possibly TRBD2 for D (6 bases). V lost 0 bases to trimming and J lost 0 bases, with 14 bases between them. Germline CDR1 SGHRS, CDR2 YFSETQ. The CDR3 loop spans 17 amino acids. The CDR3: CASSLDLWGTSTDTQYF. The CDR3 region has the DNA TGCGCCAGCAGCTTGGACTTGTGGGGGACTAGCACAGATACGCAGTATTTT.

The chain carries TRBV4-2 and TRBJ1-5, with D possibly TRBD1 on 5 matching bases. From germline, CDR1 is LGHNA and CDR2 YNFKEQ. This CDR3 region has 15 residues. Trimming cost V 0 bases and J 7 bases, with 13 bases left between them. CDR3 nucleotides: TGTGCCAGCAGCCAAGACACGAGGGGAGGGCAGCCCCAGCATTTT. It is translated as CASSQDTRGGQPQHF.

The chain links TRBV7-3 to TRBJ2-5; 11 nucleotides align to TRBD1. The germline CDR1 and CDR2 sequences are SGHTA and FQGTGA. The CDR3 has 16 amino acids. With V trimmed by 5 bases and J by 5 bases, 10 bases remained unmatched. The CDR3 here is CASSAGQGDVAETQYF. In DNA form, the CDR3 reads TGTGCCAGCAGCGCGGGACAGGGGGACGTTGCGGAGACCCAGTACTTC.

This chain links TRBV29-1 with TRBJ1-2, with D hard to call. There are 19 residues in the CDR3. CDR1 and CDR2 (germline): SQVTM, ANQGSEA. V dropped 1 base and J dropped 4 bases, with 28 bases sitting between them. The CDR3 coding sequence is TGCAGCGTTGAAGCCCCTGAAGGGAGCAGCTTACTAGAGAGCTATGGCTACACCTTC. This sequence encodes CSVEAPEGSSLLESYGYTF.

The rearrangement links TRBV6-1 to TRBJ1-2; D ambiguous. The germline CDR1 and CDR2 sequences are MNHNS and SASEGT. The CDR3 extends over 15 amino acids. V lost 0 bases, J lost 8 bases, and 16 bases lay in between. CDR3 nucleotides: TGTGCCAGCAGTGAAGCGCAGGCAGTAAGATGGGGCTACACCTTC. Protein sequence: CASSEAQAVRWGYTF.

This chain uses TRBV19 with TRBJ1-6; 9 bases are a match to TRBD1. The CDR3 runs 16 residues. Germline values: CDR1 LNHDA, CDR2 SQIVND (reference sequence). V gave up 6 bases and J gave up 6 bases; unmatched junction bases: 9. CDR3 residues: CASSSPTGGPNSPLHF. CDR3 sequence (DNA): TGTGCCAGTAGCAGCCCCACAGGGGGCCCTAATTCACCCCTCCACTTT.

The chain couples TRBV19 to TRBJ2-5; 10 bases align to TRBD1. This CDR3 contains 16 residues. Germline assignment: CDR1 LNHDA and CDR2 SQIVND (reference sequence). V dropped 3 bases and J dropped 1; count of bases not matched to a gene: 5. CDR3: CASSIGTGVPQETQYF. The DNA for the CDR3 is TGTGCCAGTAGTATTGGGACAGGGGTCCCCCAAGAGACCCAGTACTTC.

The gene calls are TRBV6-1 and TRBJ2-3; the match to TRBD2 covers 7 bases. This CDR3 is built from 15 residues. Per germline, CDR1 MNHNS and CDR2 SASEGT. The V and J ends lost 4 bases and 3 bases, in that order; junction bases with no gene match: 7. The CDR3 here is CASSGPASGTDTQYF. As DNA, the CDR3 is TGTGCCAGCAGTGGCCCGGCTAGCGGAACAGATACGCAGTATTTT.

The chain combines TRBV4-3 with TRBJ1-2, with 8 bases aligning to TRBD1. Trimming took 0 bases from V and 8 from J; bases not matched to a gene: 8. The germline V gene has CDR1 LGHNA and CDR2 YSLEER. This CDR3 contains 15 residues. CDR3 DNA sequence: TGCGCCAGCAGCCAAGATCCAGGGGGCCGGGGCGGCTACACCTTC. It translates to CASSQDPGGRGGYTF.

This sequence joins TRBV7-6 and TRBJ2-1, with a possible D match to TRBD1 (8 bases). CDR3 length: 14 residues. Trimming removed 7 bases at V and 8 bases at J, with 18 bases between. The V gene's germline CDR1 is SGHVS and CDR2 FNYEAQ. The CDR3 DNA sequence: TGTGCCAGCAAAGGGGGGGCAGGGGGCGATGAGCAGTTCTTC. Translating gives CASKGGAGGDEQFF. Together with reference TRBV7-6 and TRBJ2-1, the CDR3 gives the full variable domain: GAGVSQSPRYKVTKRGQDVALRCDPISGHVSLYWYRQALGQGPEFLTYFNYEAQQDKSGLPNDRFSAERPEGSISTLTIQRTEQRDSAMYRCASKGGAGGDEQFFGPGTRLTVL.

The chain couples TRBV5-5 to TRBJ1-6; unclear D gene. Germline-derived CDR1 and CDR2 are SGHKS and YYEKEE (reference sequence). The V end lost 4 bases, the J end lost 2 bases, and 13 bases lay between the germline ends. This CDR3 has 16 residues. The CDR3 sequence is CASSPIPTTYNSPLHF. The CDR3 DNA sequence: TGTGCCAGCAGCCCAATACCAACAACCTATAATTCACCCCTCCACTTT.

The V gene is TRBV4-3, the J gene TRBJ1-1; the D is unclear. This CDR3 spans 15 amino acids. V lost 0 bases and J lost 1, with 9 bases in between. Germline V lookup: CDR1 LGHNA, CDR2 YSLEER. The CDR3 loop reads CASSQELGQNTEAFF. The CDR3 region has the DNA TGCGCCAGCAGCCAAGAGCTTGGGCAGAACACTGAAGCTTTCTTT.

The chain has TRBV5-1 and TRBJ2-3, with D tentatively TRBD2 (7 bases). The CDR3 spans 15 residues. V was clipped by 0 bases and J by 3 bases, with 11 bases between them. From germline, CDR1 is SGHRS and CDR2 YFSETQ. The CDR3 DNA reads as TGCGCCAGCAGCTTGGCGGGGGGCCCGACAGATACGCAGTATTTT. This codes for CASSLAGGPTDTQYF.

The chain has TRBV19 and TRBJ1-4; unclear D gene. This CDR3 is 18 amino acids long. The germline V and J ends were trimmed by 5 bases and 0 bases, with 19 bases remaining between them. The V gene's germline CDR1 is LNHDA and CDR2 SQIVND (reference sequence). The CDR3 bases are TGTGCCAGTAGTGACCCCAGGAGGACTAGGGCAACTAATGAAAAACTGTTTTTT. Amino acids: CASSDPRRTRATNEKLFF.

The CDR3 nucleotides read TGTGCCAGCAGTGAAAAAGGGACTAGGGGGGGATCCTACAATGAGCAGTTCTTC. Its protein product is CASSEKGTRGGSYNEQFF. This chain connects TRBV2 to TRBJ2-1; 8 bases line up with TRBD2. Germline V gene sequence: CDR1 SNHLY, CDR2 FYNNEI. The CDR3 extends over 18 amino acids. V dropped 2 bases and J dropped 1; count of bases not matched to a gene: 10.

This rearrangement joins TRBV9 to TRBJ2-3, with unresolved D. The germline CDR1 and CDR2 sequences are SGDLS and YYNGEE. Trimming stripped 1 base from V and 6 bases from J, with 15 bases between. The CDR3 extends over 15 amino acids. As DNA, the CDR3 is TGTGCCAGCAGCGTAACCCTCCAGGAAACGGATACGCAGTATTTT. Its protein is CASSVTLQETDTQYF.

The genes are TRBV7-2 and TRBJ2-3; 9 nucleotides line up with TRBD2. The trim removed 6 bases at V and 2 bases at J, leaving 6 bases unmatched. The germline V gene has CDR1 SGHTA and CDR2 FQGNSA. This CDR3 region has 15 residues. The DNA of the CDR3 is TGTGCCAGCAGACTAATAGCGGGGGCCACAGATACGCAGTATTTT. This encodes CASRLIAGATDTQYF.

The CDR3 DNA reads as TGCGCCAGCAGCTTGGCAGTTGGTACAGATACGCAGTATTTT. Translation: CASSLAVGTDTQYF. The chain is built from TRBV5-1 and TRBJ2-3; D is ambiguous. The V gene lost 0 bases and the J gene lost 3 bases, with 8 bases spanning the gap. Germline V gene data show CDR1 as SGHRS and CDR2 as YFSETQ. The length of the CDR3 is 14 residues.